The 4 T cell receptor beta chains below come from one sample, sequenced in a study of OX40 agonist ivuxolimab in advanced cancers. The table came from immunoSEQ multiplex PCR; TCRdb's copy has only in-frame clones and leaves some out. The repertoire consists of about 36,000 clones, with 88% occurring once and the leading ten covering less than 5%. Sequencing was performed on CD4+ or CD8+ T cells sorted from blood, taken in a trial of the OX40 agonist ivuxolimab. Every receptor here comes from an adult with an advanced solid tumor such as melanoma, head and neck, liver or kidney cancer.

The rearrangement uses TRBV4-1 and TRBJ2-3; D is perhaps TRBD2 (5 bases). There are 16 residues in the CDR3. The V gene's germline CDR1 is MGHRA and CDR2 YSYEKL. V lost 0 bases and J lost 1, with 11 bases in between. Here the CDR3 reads CASSQDAGLRTDTQYF. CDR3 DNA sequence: TGCGCCAGCAGCCAAGACGCTGGACTTCGCACAGATACGCAGTATTTT.

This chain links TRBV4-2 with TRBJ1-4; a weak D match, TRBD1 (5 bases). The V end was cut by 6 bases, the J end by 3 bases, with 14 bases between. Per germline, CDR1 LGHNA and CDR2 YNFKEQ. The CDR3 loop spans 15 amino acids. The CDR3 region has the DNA TGTGCCAGCAGAGGACGGGGGGGACCTAATGAAAAACTGTTTTTT. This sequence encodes CASRGRGGPNEKLFF.

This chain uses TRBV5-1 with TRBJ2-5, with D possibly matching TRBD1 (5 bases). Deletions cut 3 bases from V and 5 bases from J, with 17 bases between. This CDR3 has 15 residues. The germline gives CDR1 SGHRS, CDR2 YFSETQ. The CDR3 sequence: CASSSHSRGRETQYF. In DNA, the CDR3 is TGCGCCAGCAGCTCACACAGTAGGGGTAGGGAGACCCAGTACTTC. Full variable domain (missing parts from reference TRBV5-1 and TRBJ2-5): KAGVTQTPRYLIKTRGQQVTLSCSPISGHRSVSWYQQTPGQGLQFLFEYFSETQRNKGNFPGRFSGRQFSNSRSEMNVSTLELGDSALYLCASSSHSRGRETQYFGPGTRLLVL.

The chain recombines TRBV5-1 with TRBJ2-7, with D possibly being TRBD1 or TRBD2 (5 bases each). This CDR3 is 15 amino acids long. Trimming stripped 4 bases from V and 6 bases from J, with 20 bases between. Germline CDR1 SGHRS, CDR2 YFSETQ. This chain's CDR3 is CASSPLGGSPLEQYF. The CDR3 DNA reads TGCGCCAGCAGCCCGCTTGGGGGATCCCCTCTCGAGCAGTACTTC. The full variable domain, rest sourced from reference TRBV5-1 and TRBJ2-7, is KAGVTQTPRYLIKTRGQQVTLSCSPISGHRSVSWYQQTPGQGLQFLFEYFSETQRNKGNFPGRFSGRQFSNSRSEMNVSTLELGDSALYLCASSPLGGSPLEQYFGPGTRLTVT.